This T cell receptor beta chain was sequenced for a study of T-cell reconstitution after alpha-beta-depleted transplantation in children (dated by TCRdb to about 2016). About the full investigation: Using TCR repertoire profiling, the study followed T-cell immune reconstitution in a quantitative way in children after TCRalphabeta/CD19-depleted allogeneic hematopoietic cell transplantation.

In the paper's terms, the treatment or condition label means: allogeneic hematopoietic cell transplantation with graft depleted of TCRalphabeta T cells and CD19 B cells. TCRalphabeta/CD19-depleted allogeneic hematopoietic cell grafts were given to the transplant recipients, all of whom were children. The library was obtained by PCR. Instrument used: Illumina HiSeq 2500. TCR library preparation used molecular barcoding, with unique molecular identifiers applied to normalize quantification of the TCRbeta repertoire. TCRdb took the public reads, trimmed them with fastp at Q25, ran MiXCR for clone calling and kept in-frame beta chains. Every CDR3 protein is listed once, alongside the most common genes and DNA of its rows. The sample yields around 450,000 distinct CDR3 sequences; 43% were counted once. The ten largest account for under 35% of the sample. The germline V gene specifies SQVTM as CDR1 and ANQGSEA as CDR2. From the cysteine up to the phenylalanine, the CDR3 has a length of 13 residues. Kept here is only the CDR3 DNA, which spans 39 bases and is read in frame from base 1. V has 4 bases trimmed and J has 1 base trimmed; junction bases matching no gene number 4.

The sample holds a few counts of this clonotype. Its antigen is unknown. No much larger clone is present one base from it, and per-base qualities are unavailable. What the research found in general, with its limitations: Over the following months the frequencies of hyperexpanded clones went down, and after one year T-cell counts and TCRbeta diversity were mostly credited to newly produced T cells. The apparently early alphabetaT-cell count recovery about two months after transplant was reportedly dependent on only several hundred rapidly expanded clones derived from non-depleted graft cells. In some patients, high TCRbeta diversity at day 60 was attributed to recipient T cells and intrathymic progenitors that had survived conditioning.

In this chain, TRBV29-1 is recombined with TRBJ2-7; TRBD2 aligns with 7 central bases. The material was PBMCs, obtained before TCRalphabeta/CD19-depleted stem cell transplant. This sequence was found in a girl aged 2 to 10 with aplastic anemia, due to receive a stem cell transplant. The CDR3 region reads CSVVGGGSYEQYF. The sequenced DNA: TGCAGCGTTGTAGGCGGGGGATCCTACGAGCAGTACTTC.